These 2 T cell receptor beta chains share one sample of origin, sequenced in a study of TIL therapy for anti-PD-1-resistant metastatic lung cancer. This was the immunoSEQ v3 assay. Sequenced by immunoSEQ multiplex PCR; TCRdb stores in-frame clones only, minus some. The profile shows about 50,000 clones, 79% of them singletons. The time point here: pre-treatment sample, taken before nivolumab and TIL therapy. This specimen consisted of blood, obtained at baseline. The origin of the receptors is a woman aged 25-80 years with non-small cell lung cancer.

The chain links TRBV7-9 to TRBJ1-1, with D uncertain. In germline, CDR1 is SEHNR, CDR2 FQNEAQ (reference sequence). V lost 1 base and J lost 0, with 3 bases in between. There are 13 residues in the CDR3. The CDR3 region has the DNA TGTGCCAGCAGCTTAGACATGAACACTGAAGCTTTCTTT. Its translation: CASSLDMNTEAFF.

V gene TRBV10-1 combines with J gene TRBJ2-5; D unresolved. The CDR3 consists of 13 residues. The germline V and J ends were trimmed by 2 bases and 1 base, with 5 bases remaining between them. The germline V gene has CDR1 WNHNN and CDR2 SYGVQD (reference sequence). The CDR3 loop reads CASSENIQETQYF. In DNA, the CDR3 is TGCGCCAGCAGTGAGAACATCCAAGAGACCCAGTACTTC.